The clone carrying this TCR beta chain was seen more than once but under ten times. This sample stems from a study of cytomegalovirus exposure and HLA in healthy donors. The PCR contained 60 Vbeta and 13 Jbeta primers. Clones were read by immunoSEQ multiplex PCR, and TCRdb kept only the in-frame ones, dropping some. The repertoire includes about 130,000 clones, about 8.9% of them detected once, and 1.8% sits in the top ten. The CDR3 contains 14 residues. V was trimmed by 0 bases and J by 3 bases, leaving 7 bases between them. Germline V gives CDR1 SGDLS, CDR2 YYNGEE. Sample: PBMCs. This clonotype originated in a man aged 45 to 65 in good health and CMV-seronegative. The rearrangement links TRBV9 to TRBJ2-1; D remains ambiguous. For the CDR3, the DNA is TGTGCCAGCAGCGTAGGGGCAGGCTACAATGAGCAGTTCTTC. Translating it yields CASSVGAGYNEQFF.